The 22 T cell receptor beta chains below were found in one sample sequenced in a study of shared clonotypes between healthy human individuals (TCRdb year 2020). The library came from the immunoSEQ multiplex PCR assay. In TCRdb, the immuneACCESS table is reduced to in-frame sequences with V and J assigned. These tables do not hold every clone; where another copy was compared, an unresolved V gene accounts for under half, and the others remain unexplained. Across this sample there are roughly 760,000 clones, with approximately 74% seen only once. The ten largest make up under 2% of the sample. The source material was memory CD4+ T cells sorted from blood. In light of the paper, this sample's cell subset or site label describes: CD45RA-negative fraction. These receptors were obtained from a woman in her thirties in good health.

This chain connects TRBV5-4 to TRBJ2-1; 8 bases agree with TRBD1. V was clipped by 10 bases and J by 0 bases; unmatched bases: 6. This CDR3 has 14 amino acids. CDR1 SGHNT and CDR2 YYREEE come from the germline V gene (reference sequence). Here the CDR3 reads CAGGQANSYNEQFF. In DNA form, the CDR3 reads TGTGCCGGGGGACAGGCAAACTCCTACAATGAGCAGTTCTTC.

V usage is TRBV6-1 and J usage is TRBJ2-1; 9 bases are shared with TRBD2. The CDR3 runs 14 residues. The germline V gene encodes CDR1 MNHNS and CDR2 SASEGT. V shed 4 bases and J 8 bases; nucleotides not matched to a gene: 6. This CDR3 is CASSVSGSIDEQFF. The DNA of the CDR3 is TGTGCCAGCAGTGTTAGCGGGAGTATAGATGAGCAGTTCTTC.

As to this clone: Possible read error: a much larger clone is one base away. The gene calls are TRBV6-1 and TRBJ2-5; D is undetermined. Between the trimmed V and J ends, which lost 6 bases and 4 bases, there was a span of 6 bases. This CDR3 region has 11 residues. Germline values: CDR1 MNHNS, CDR2 SASEGT. In DNA, the CDR3 is TGTGCCAGCAGCTTACGAGAGACCCAGTACTTC. Its protein is CASSLRETQYF.

This chain links TRBV7-9 with TRBJ2-1; possibly TRBD1 or TRBD2 for D (5 bases each). Germline lookup yields CDR1 SEHNR and CDR2 FQNEAQ (reference sequence). The length of the CDR3 is 14 residues. V lost 6 bases and J lost 5, with 14 bases in between. CDR3 coding DNA: TGTGCCAGCAGTCGAGGGGACCCCCACAATGAGCAGTTCTTC. Translated, it gives CASSRGDPHNEQFF.

This clone was observed a few times. The rearrangement links TRBV5-1 to TRBJ1-3; D not certain. V was pared by 6 bases and J by 2 bases, with 9 bases between. Per germline, CDR1 SGHRS and CDR2 YFSETQ. The CDR3 consists of 13 residues. In DNA form, the CDR3 reads TGCGCCAGCAAAGGTGGGGCTGGAAACACCATATATTTT. Translation: CASKGGAGNTIYF.

The chain's CDR3 is CSVVDRGKETQYF. The CDR3 DNA follows: TGCAGCGTTGTGGACAGGGGGAAGGAGACCCAGTACTTC. The genes are TRBV29-1 and TRBJ2-5, with TRBD1 identical over 10 bases. Germline V lookup: CDR1 SQVTM, CDR2 ANQGSEA. Trimming took 4 bases from V and 5 from J; bases not matched to a gene: 4. The CDR3 extends over 13 amino acids.

The chain carries TRBV27 and TRBJ1-2, with 8 bases matching TRBD1. With 6 bases clipped from V and 1 base from J, the junction kept 7 bases outside the gene matches. Germline lookup yields CDR1 MNHEY and CDR2 SMNVEV (reference sequence). The CDR3 is 15 amino acids. CDR3 loop: CASRIYRGGNYGYTF. The CDR3 bases are TGTGCCAGCAGAATATACAGGGGGGGTAACTATGGCTACACCTTC.

V usage is TRBV6-5 and J usage is TRBJ1-1, with D unresolved. Per germline, CDR1 MNHEY and CDR2 SVGAGI. V was clipped by 10 bases and J by 4 bases, with 10 bases between them. This CDR3 is built from 11 residues. CDR3 sequence (DNA): TGTGCCATCCGCCGGGGCACTGAAGCTTTCTTT. Its translation is CAIRRGTEAFF.

In its sample, this clone was seen once. The chain carries TRBV9 and TRBJ2-1; perhaps TRBD2 as D (5 bases). In germline, CDR1 is SGDLS, CDR2 YYNGEE. The V gene lost 1 base and the J gene lost 5 bases, with 13 bases spanning the gap. The CDR3 loop spans 15 amino acids. The CDR3 reads CASSVSVWENNEQFF. The CDR3, as DNA: TGTGCCAGCAGCGTAAGTGTCTGGGAGAACAATGAGCAGTTCTTC.

This clone was seen more than once but under ten times. This chain joins TRBV11-2 and TRBJ2-1, with TRBD1 identical over 8 bases. CDR1 and CDR2 (germline): SGHAT, FQNNGV. V gave up 1 base and J gave up 4 bases; unmatched junction bases: 3. This CDR3 spans 15 amino acids. The CDR3 DNA sequence: TGTGCCAGCAGCTTAGTGCAGGGGGCGTACAATGAGCAGTTCTTC. This encodes CASSLVQGAYNEQFF.

This chain uses TRBV18 with TRBJ1-1; maybe TRBD1 (6 bases). This CDR3 region has 14 residues. Trimming left V 2 bases short and J 6 bases short, with 13 bases between. CDR1 is KGHSH and CDR2 is LQKENI in the germline V gene. In nucleotides, the CDR3 is TGTGCCAGCTCACCATTGCCGGAGGGGGCTGAAGCTTTCTTT. Translating gives CASSPLPEGAEAFF.

This clone was counted between two and nine times. The J gene is TRBJ2-3, the V gene TRBV6-1; possible D gene TRBD2, 5 bases. Trimming removed 7 bases from V and 0 bases from J, with 11 bases in between. The length of the CDR3 is 14 residues. CDR1 and CDR2 from the germline V gene are MNHNS and SASEGT. CDR3 protein: CASKEGPSTDTQYF. CDR3 nucleotide sequence: TGTGCCAGCAAAGAGGGTCCTAGCACAGATACGCAGTATTTT.

This clone was counted only a few times. The J gene is TRBJ2-7, the V gene TRBV28, with D tentatively TRBD1 (6 bases). The germline V and J ends were trimmed by 6 bases and 0 bases, with 12 bases remaining between them. The germline gives CDR1 MDHEN, CDR2 SYDVKM. The CDR3 covers 14 residues. The CDR3 protein is CASRRQATSYEQYF. CDR3 sequence (DNA): TGTGCCAGCAGACGACAGGCTACCTCCTACGAGCAGTACTTC.

The chain recombines TRBV28 with TRBJ1-2; TRBD1 matches 7 bases. Germline V gene data show CDR1 as MDHEN and CDR2 as SYDVKM. J lost 8 bases, V lost 6 bases, and 18 bases had no gene match. The length of the CDR3 is 16 residues. In DNA form, the CDR3 reads TGTGCCAGCAGAAACAGCAAAACAGGGGAGTCAGGCGGCTACACCTTC. It codes for CASRNSKTGESGGYTF.

The chain uses TRBV6-5 and TRBJ1-1, with 8 bases matching TRBD1. V lost 6 bases and J lost 1; bases outside the gene matches: 7. CDR1 and CDR2 from the germline V gene are MNHEY and SVGAGI. This CDR3 contains 15 residues. The CDR3 here is CASRRTGSANTEAFF. The CDR3 nucleotides read TGTGCCAGCAGAAGGACAGGGTCGGCGAACACTGAAGCTTTCTTT.

The V gene is TRBV6-5, the J gene TRBJ1-1; unclear D gene. Trimming shortened V by 4 bases and J by 1 base, and 10 bases separated the two germline ends. The CDR3 extends over 14 amino acids. Germline V gene sequence: CDR1 MNHEY, CDR2 SVGAGI. CDR3 sequence (DNA): TGTGCCAGCAGTTTGGTCAACAGGAACACTGAAGCTTTCTTT. It is translated as CASSLVNRNTEAFF.

This chain uses TRBV7-7 with TRBJ2-5; no clear D. Trimming took off 1 base at V and 5 bases at J, with 20 bases between the two ends. Germline values: CDR1 SSHAT, CDR2 FNYEAQ (reference sequence). The CDR3 consists of 17 residues. CDR3 DNA: TGTGCCAGCAGCTTAGGCGTCGGTAACGGTCTGGGGGAGACCCAGTACTTC. It is translated as CASSLGVGNGLGETQYF. Looking up the rest from reference TRBV7-7 and TRBJ2-5 gives the full variable domain: GAGVSQSPRYKVTKRGQDVTLRCDPISSHATLYWYQQALGQGPEFLTYFNYEAQPDKSGLPSDRFSAERPEGSISTLTIQRTEQRDSAMYRCASSLGVGNGLGETQYFGPGTRLLVL.

The genes are TRBV6-6 and TRBJ2-2, with TRBD2 as a possible D gene (5 bases). The CDR3 length is 15 residues. V was pared by 4 bases and J by 0 bases, with 9 bases between. Per the germline V gene, CDR1 is MNHNY and CDR2 is SVGAGI (reference sequence). CDR3 sequence reads: CASSSRETNTGELFF. In DNA, the CDR3 is TGTGCCAGCAGTTCTAGGGAGACGAACACCGGGGAGCTGTTTTTT.

The rearrangement links TRBV2 to TRBJ2-7; a possible D gene is TRBD2 (5 bases). The V gene lost 5 bases and the J gene lost 2 bases, with 13 bases spanning the gap. CDR3 length equals 14 residues. Germline lookup yields CDR1 SNHLY and CDR2 FYNNEI. DNA of the CDR3: TGTGCCAGCAGTACGAGCGACGGGACCTACGAGCAGTACTTC. Its translation: CASSTSDGTYEQYF.

The chain carries TRBV2 and TRBJ2-3; no firm D call. The CDR3 has 13 amino acids. Between the trimmed V and J ends, which lost 4 bases and 6 bases, there was a span of 11 bases. In germline, CDR1 is SNHLY, CDR2 FYNNEI. The DNA of the CDR3 is TGTGCCAGCAGTGTATCCGAATTGGATACGCAGTATTTT. The encoded protein is CASSVSELDTQYF. Complete variable domain (other parts from reference TRBV2 and TRBJ2-3): EPEVTQTPSHQVTQMGQEVILRCVPISNHLYFYWYRQILGQKVEFLVSFYNNEISEKSEIFDDQFSVERPDGSNFTLKIRSTKLEDSAMYFCASSVSELDTQYFGPGTRLTVL.

As DNA, the CDR3 is TGTGCCAGCAGTCGGATAGCGGACTTGAACACCGGGGAGCTGTTTTTT. Its translation: CASSRIADLNTGELFF. This chain uses TRBV7-9 with TRBJ2-2; D perhaps matches TRBD2 (6 bases). The CDR3 is 16 amino acids. CDR1 is SEHNR and CDR2 is FQNEAQ in the germline V gene (reference sequence). V shed 6 bases and J shed 1 base, with 15 bases lying between them.

This clone was seen only once. The chain recombines TRBV9 with TRBJ2-1, with 12 bases aligning to TRBD2. J was trimmed by 10 bases and V by 3 bases; bases with no gene match: 11. CDR3 length: 16 residues. CDR1 is SGDLS, CDR2 YYNGEE, per germline. CDR3 residues: CASSARLAGERGEQFF. CDR3 nucleotide sequence: TGTGCCAGCAGCGCAAGACTAGCGGGAGAACGTGGGGAGCAGTTCTTC.